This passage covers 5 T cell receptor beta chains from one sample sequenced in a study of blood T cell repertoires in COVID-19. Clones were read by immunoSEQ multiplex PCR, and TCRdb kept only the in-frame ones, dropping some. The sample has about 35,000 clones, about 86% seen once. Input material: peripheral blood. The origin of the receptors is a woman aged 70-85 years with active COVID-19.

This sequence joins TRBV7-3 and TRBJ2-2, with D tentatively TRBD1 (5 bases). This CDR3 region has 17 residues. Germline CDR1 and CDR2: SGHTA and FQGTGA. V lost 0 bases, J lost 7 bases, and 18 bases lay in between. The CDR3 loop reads CASSLTRQTQGIGELFF. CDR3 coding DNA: TGTGCCAGCAGCTTAACCCGACAGACCCAAGGGATCGGGGAGCTGTTTTTT.

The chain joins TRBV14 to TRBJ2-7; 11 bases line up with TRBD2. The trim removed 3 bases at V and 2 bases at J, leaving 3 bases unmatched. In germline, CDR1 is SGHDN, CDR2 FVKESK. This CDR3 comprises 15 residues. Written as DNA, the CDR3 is TGTGCCAGCAGCCAGCTAGCGGGGGGACCCTACGAGCAGTACTTC. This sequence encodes CASSQLAGGPYEQYF.

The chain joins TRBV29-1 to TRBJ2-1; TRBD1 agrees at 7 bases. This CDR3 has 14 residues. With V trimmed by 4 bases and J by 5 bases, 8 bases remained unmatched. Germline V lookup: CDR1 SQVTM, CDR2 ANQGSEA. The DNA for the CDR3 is TGCAGCGTTGTTCGGACAGGAGAGAACAATGAGCAGTTCTTC. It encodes CSVVRTGENNEQFF.

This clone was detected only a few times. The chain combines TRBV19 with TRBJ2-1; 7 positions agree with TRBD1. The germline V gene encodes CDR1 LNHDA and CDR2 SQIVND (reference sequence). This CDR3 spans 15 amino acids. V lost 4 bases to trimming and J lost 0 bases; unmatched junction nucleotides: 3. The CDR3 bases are TGTGCCAGTAGTACGACAGGGAGCTCCTACAATGAGCAGTTCTTC. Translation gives CASSTTGSSYNEQFF.

CDR3 in amino acids: CASSPRDSNEQFF. In DNA form, the CDR3 reads TGTGCCAGCAGTCCCCGGGACTCCAATGAGCAGTTCTTC. The chain is built from TRBV6-4 and TRBJ2-1; weak D call: TRBD2 (6 bases). The CDR3 length is 13 residues. Germline V CDR1 and CDR2: MRHNA, SNTAGT. V dropped 5 bases and J dropped 6 bases, with 11 bases sitting between them.